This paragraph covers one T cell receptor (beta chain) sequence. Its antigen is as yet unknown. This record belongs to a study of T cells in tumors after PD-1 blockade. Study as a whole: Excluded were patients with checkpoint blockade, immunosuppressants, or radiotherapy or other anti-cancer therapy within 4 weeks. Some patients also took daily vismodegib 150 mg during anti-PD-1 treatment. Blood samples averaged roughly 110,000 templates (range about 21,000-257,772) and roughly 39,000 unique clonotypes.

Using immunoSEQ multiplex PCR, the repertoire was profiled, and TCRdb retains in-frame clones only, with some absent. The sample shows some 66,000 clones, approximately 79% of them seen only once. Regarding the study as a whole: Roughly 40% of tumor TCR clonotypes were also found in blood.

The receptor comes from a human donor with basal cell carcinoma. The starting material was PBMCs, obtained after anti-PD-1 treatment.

The CDR3 DNA reads TGTGCCACCAGCGAACCGGGACAGGGGTTTGGCTACACCTTC. Protein product: CATSEPGQGFGYTF. The chain joins TRBV15 to TRBJ1-2; TRBD1 matches at 10 bases. There are 14 residues in the CDR3. Trimming at V came to 5 bases and at J to 7 bases, leaving 7 bases not matched to a gene. CDR1 is LNHNV, CDR2 YYDKDF, per germline (reference sequence).